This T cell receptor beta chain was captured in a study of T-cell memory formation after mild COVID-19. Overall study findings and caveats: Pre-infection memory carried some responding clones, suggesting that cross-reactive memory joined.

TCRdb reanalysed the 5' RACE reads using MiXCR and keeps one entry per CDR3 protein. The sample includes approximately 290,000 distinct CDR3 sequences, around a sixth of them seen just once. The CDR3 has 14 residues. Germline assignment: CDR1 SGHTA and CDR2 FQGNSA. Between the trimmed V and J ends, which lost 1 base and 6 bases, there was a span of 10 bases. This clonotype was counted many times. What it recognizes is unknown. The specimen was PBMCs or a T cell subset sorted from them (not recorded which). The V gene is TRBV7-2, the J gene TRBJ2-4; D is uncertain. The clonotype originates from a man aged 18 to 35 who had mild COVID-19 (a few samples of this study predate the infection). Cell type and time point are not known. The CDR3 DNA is TGTGCCAGCAGCTTAGTTGACGCTGGAAACATTCAGTACTTC. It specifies CASSLVDAGNIQYF.